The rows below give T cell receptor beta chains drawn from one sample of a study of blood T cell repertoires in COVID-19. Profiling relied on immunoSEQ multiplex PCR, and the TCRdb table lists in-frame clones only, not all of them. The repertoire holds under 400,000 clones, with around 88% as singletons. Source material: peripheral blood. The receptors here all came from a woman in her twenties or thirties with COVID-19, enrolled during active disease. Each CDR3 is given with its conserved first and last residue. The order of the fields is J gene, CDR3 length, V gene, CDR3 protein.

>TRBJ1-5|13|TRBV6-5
CASSYKGDQPQHF
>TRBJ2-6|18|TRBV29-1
CSVGTDSPLISGANVLTF
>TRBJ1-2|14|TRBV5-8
CASSRGQGAYGYTF
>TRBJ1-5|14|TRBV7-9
CASSLGVGNQPQHF
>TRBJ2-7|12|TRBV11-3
CASSLDLGAVRF
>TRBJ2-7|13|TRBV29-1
CSVAQGGSYEQYF
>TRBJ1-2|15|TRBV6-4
CASSPGPEGYRGYTF
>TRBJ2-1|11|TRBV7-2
CASSPAGEQFF
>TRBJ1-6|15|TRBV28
CASKLGAKPNSPLHF
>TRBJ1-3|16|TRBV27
CASSQTGGPSGNTIYF
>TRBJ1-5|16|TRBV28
CASILGGGRSNQPQHF
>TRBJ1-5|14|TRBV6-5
CASNPVRSNQPQHF
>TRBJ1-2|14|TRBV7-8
CASSLDRSNYGYTF
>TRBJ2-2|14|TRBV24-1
CATSELLGTGELFF
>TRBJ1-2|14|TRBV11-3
CASSSVQGNYGYTF
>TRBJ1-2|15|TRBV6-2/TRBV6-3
CASSYSDRYTDGYTF
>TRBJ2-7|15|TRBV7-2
CASSSTGGAHYEQYF
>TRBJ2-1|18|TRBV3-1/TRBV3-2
CASSPRLAGGSAHYEQFF
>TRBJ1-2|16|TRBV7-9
CASSSTGTGMNYGYTF
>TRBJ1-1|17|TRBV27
CASSQWGGGQSVTEAFF
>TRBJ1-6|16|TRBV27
CASSYLQGSYNSPLHF
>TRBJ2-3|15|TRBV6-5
CASSYSGGAPDTQYF
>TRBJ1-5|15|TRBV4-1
CASSQTAGSNQPQHF
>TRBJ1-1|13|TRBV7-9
CASSLARGTEAFF
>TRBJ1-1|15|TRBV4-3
CASSQDGRVDTEAFF
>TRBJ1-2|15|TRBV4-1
CASSHRGDRTTGYTF
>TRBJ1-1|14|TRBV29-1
CSGIPRNTNTEAFF
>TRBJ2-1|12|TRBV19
CASSMAGNEQFF
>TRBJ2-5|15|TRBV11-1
CASSYGQGYGETQYF
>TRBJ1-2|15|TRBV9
CASSVGTGGNYGYTF
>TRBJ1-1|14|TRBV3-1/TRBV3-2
CASSPAQGSTEAFF
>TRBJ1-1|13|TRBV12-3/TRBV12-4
CASTPGGGIEAFF
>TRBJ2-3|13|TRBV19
CASSLARPDTQYF
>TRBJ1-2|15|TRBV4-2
CASSGGDRGVYGYTF
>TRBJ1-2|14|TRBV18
CASSRDRGDYGYTF
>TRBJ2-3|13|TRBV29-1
CSATGRFTDTQYF
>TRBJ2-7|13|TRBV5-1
CASSADSPGEQYF
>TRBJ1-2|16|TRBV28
CASSLGPRQLDYGYTF
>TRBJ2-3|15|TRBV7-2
CASSTLAGGLDTQYF
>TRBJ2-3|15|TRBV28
CASSPGVGGGDTQYF
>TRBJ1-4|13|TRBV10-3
CAISPGENEKLFF
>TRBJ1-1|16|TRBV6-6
CASTKGGAQMNTEAFF
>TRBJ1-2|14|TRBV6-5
CASEMGGEDYGYTF
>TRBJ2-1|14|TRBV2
CASSGQGTYNEQFF
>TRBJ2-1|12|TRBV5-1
CASSFGRTEQFF
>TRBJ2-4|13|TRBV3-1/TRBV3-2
CASSGAYKNIQYF
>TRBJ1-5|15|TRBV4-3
CASSHTRGLDQPQHF
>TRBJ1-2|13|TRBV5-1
CASSRGADGGYTF
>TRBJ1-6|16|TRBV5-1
CASSVGQGGSNSPLHF
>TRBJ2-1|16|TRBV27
CASSFPRGGSYNEQFF
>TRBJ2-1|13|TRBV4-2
CASSQGGYNEQFF
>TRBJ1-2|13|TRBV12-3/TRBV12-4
CASSPGTGYGYTF
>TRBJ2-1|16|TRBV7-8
CASSSRLAGPGNEQFF
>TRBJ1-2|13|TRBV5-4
CASSPGQAYGYTF